These 19 T cell receptor beta chains were all obtained from the same sample, sequenced in a study of cytomegalovirus exposure and HLA in healthy donors. With 60 Vbeta and 13 Jbeta primers, the PCR was carried out. TCRdb's table, derived via immunoSEQ multiplex PCR, lists solely in-frame clones and lacks some. Of 130,000 to 150,000 clones in the sample, around three quarters were seen once. Material for sequencing was PBMCs. The receptors here all came from a man aged 25 to 40 in good health and CMV-seronegative.

This clone was counted a few times. The J gene is TRBJ2-7, the V gene TRBV18, with D perhaps matching TRBD1 (6 bases). The germline V and J ends were trimmed by 3 bases and 4 bases, with 13 bases remaining between them. The length of the CDR3 is 14 residues. Germline V gene lookup returns CDR1 KGHSH and CDR2 LQKENI. CDR3 sequence: CASSPDMGAYEQYF. DNA of the CDR3: TGTGCCAGCTCACCCGACATGGGGGCGTACGAGCAGTACTTC.

V gene TRBV5-4 combines with J gene TRBJ2-1; D is ambiguous. The CDR3 is 16 amino acids. The germline V gene has CDR1 SGHNT and CDR2 YYREEE (reference sequence). Trimming left V 7 bases short and J 3 bases short, with 20 bases between. The CDR3 sequence is CASRYKDGVLYNEQFF. The CDR3 nucleotides read TGTGCCAGCCGATACAAAGACGGAGTTCTCTACAATGAGCAGTTCTTC.

The chain links TRBV7-2 to TRBJ1-3; 8 nucleotides match TRBD1. Trimming at V came to 5 bases and at J to 3 bases, leaving 6 bases not matched to a gene. The V gene's germline CDR1 is SGHTA and CDR2 FQGNSA. The CDR3 contains 15 residues. CDR3 residues: CASSPRTGYGNTIYF. In DNA form, the CDR3 reads TGTGCCAGCAGCCCAAGGACAGGGTATGGAAACACCATATATTTT. Looking up the rest from reference TRBV7-2 and TRBJ1-3 gives the full variable domain: GAGVSQSPSNKVTEKGKDVELRCDPISGHTALYWYRQSLGQGLEFLIYFQGNSAPDKSGLPSDRFSAERTGGSVSTLTIQRTQQEDSAVYLCASSPRTGYGNTIYFGEGSWLTVV.

The rearrangement links TRBV2 to TRBJ2-7; 8 bases align to TRBD1. The CDR3 is made up of 15 amino acids. V was clipped by 6 bases and J by 0 bases; unmatched bases: 7. Germline V gene lookup returns CDR1 SNHLY and CDR2 FYNNEI. CDR3 in amino acids: CASSGDRGSSYEQYF. CDR3 nucleotide sequence: TGTGCCAGCAGCGGTGACAGGGGCAGCTCCTACGAGCAGTACTTC.

This clone has more than one count but fewer than ten. V is TRBV6-5 and J is TRBJ1-5; D is perhaps TRBD1 (5 bases). CDR3 length: 14 residues. In germline, CDR1 is MNHEY, CDR2 SVGAGI. With 6 bases removed from V and 4 bases from J, the gap between germline ends came to 13 bases. The DNA of the CDR3 is TGTGCCAGCAGCCTGCGGGGCCAAAATCAGCCCCAGCATTTT. Translating it yields CASSLRGQNQPQHF.

J is TRBJ2-5 and V is TRBV7-6, with D maybe TRBD1 (6 bases). V was shortened by 0 bases and J by 5 bases, with 7 bases between the two germline ends. Germline assignment: CDR1 SGHVS and CDR2 FNYEAQ. The CDR3 covers 13 residues. The CDR3 region is CASSLATGETQYF. The CDR3 nucleotides are TGTGCCAGCAGCTTAGCCACAGGGGAGACCCAGTACTTC.

J is TRBJ1-5 and V is TRBV2; D may be TRBD1 (6 bases). CDR3 length: 13 amino acids. Germline CDR1 reads SNHLY; CDR2 reads FYNNEI. Trimming took 7 bases from V and 0 from J, leaving 7 bases between them. This CDR3 reads CASTGDSNQPQHF. CDR3 nucleotide sequence: TGTGCCAGCACAGGGGATAGCAATCAGCCCCAGCATTTT.

V is TRBV4-1 and J is TRBJ1-1; the D gene is possibly TRBD1 (5 bases). The CDR3 has 18 residues. Germline V gene data show CDR1 as MGHRA and CDR2 as YSYEKL. Trimming removed 6 bases from V and 5 bases from J, with 28 bases in between. The CDR3 nucleotides are TGCGCCAGCAGTCCCAGCCGACAGATCCGATATGGTAATACTGAAGCTTTCTTT. Residues: CASSPSRQIRYGNTEAFF.

This chain links TRBV11-2 with TRBJ2-2; the D gene is possibly TRBD2 (5 bases). Trimming took off 5 bases at V and 0 bases at J, with 10 bases between the two ends. Per the germline V gene, CDR1 is SGHAT and CDR2 is FQNNGV. The CDR3 sequence is 15 residues long. CDR3 sequence reads: CASSRGSPNTGELFF. The CDR3 DNA reads TGTGCCAGCAGCCGAGGGTCCCCGAACACCGGGGAGCTGTTTTTT.

The CDR3 reads CASSVGGDREKLFF. The CDR3 DNA reads as TGTGCCAGCAGCGTAGGAGGGGACAGGGAAAAACTGTTTTTT. This chain joins TRBV9 and TRBJ1-4; 8 nucleotides line up with TRBD1. Germline values: CDR1 SGDLS, CDR2 YYNGEE. The CDR3 length is 14 residues. Trimming at V came to 0 bases and at J to 8 bases, leaving 3 bases not matched to a gene.

The chain uses TRBV5-1 and TRBJ2-1, with 7 bases that match TRBD1. Trimming removed 3 bases from V and 3 bases from J; junction bases left unmatched: 9. Germline-derived CDR1 and CDR2 are SGHRS and YFSETQ. CDR3 size: 16 residues. The CDR3 protein is CASSSSTGQSYNEQFF. CDR3 bases: TGCGCCAGCAGCTCCTCAACGGGACAGAGCTACAATGAGCAGTTCTTC.

The chain joins TRBV28 to TRBJ1-1, with D maybe TRBD1 (5 bases). Germline lookup yields CDR1 MDHEN and CDR2 SYDVKM. The CDR3 extends over 15 amino acids. V lost 5 bases and J 1 base, leaving 14 bases between the germline ends. The CDR3 reads CASSPSDRRNTEAFF. The CDR3 nucleotides are TGTGCCAGCAGTCCCTCCGACAGAAGGAACACTGAAGCTTTCTTT.

In this sample, this clone turned up a few times. This chain links TRBV4-1 with TRBJ2-1; D not resolved. The CDR3 runs 16 residues. V was trimmed by 6 bases and J by 4 bases, leaving 19 bases between them. Germline values: CDR1 MGHRA, CDR2 YSYEKL. The CDR3 region has the DNA TGCGCCAGCAGACCGACATTTAAAAGAGTATACAATGAGCAGTTCTTC. Amino acid sequence: CASRPTFKRVYNEQFF.

The rearrangement uses TRBV5-1 and TRBJ1-1; D gene unclear. This CDR3 is built from 13 residues. V lost 4 bases, J lost 3 bases, and 10 bases lay in between. CDR1 is SGHRS and CDR2 is YFSETQ in the germline V gene. The CDR3 DNA is TGCGCCAGCAGCAATTTCGGGGACACTGAAGCTTTCTTT. Translating it yields CASSNFGDTEAFF.

This chain connects TRBV28 to TRBJ2-7; 10 bases are shared with TRBD2. Germline CDR1 and CDR2: MDHEN and SYDVKM. This CDR3 has 16 residues. V was clipped by 6 bases and J by 0 bases; unmatched bases: 8. The chain's CDR3 is CASSSGGAVGSYEQYF. CDR3 in DNA: TGTGCCAGCAGCAGCGGGGGGGCCGTCGGCTCCTACGAGCAGTACTTC.

The V call is TRBV10-3, the J call TRBJ2-7, with no clear D. This CDR3 has 14 residues. V gave up 2 bases and J gave up 3 bases, with 11 bases separating them. Germline V gives CDR1 ENHRY, CDR2 SYGVKD. CDR3 sequence reads: CAISENSRNYEQYF. CDR3 coding DNA: TGTGCCATCAGTGAGAACTCTAGGAACTACGAGCAGTACTTC.

This sequence joins TRBV29-1 and TRBJ1-2; 8 nucleotides line up with TRBD1. V trimming: 6 bases; J trimming: 7 bases; junction bases outside the gene matches: 10. The CDR3 has 13 amino acids. Germline lookup yields CDR1 SQVTM and CDR2 ANQGSEA. The CDR3 here is CSVRFGQGGGYTF. CDR3 coding DNA: TGCAGCGTCAGGTTTGGACAGGGCGGTGGCTACACCTTC.

The chain uses TRBV5-4 and TRBJ2-1; D is uncertain. The germline V and J ends were trimmed by 3 bases and 12 bases, with 13 bases remaining between them. This CDR3 has 12 residues. Germline V lookup: CDR1 SGHNT, CDR2 YYREEE (reference sequence). Written as DNA, the CDR3 is TGTGCCAGCAGCTCAGACTGGGTTAGGCAGTTCTTC. Amino acids: CASSSDWVRQFF.

The rearrangement joins TRBV7-9 to TRBJ2-3, with TRBD2 matching over 13 bases. The V segment lost 4 bases and the J segment 4 bases; nucleotides outside the gene matches: 2. Germline V gene sequence: CDR1 SEHNR, CDR2 FQNEAQ (reference sequence). This CDR3 region has 15 residues. This chain's CDR3 is CASSSTSGGADTQYF. In DNA, the CDR3 is TGTGCCAGCAGCTCCACTAGCGGGGGGGCAGATACGCAGTATTTT.